Listed below are T cell receptor beta chains from one sample, sequenced in a study of blood T cells in healthy people across ages. TCRdb analysed the 5' RACE reads with MiXCR anew, one entry per CDR3 protein. The sample has about 1.5 million distinct CDR3 sequences, roughly 43% seen once. The sequenced material came from blood. Receptors were obtained from a woman aged 18-29 years in good health. Both conserved end residues are part of each CDR3. A D gene is named only where the DNA matches it firmly. Size tells how often a clone was seen (once, few, many) or the class of an expanded clone, and some rows leave it out.

d_gene	v_gene	abundance	j_gene	CDR3aa	CDR3nt
NA	TRBV30	NA	TRBJ1-2	CAWSVLVGSYGYTF	TGTGCCTGGAGTGTACTTGTAGGGAGTTATGGCTACACCTTC
TRBD1	TRBV7-2	many	TRBJ2-3	CASSLDRGADTQYF	TGTGCCAGCAGCTTAGACAGGGGCGCAGATACGCAGTATTTT
TRBD2	TRBV3-1	NA	TRBJ2-3	CASSQDRLAGTDTQYF	TGTGCCAGCAGCCAAGATCGGCTAGCGGGGACAGATACGCAGTATTTT
NA	TRBV7-2	few	TRBJ2-5	CASSLEWGTWTQYF	TGTGCCAGCAGCTTAGAATGGGGGACATGGACCCAGTACTTC
NA	TRBV20-1	NA	TRBJ1-2	CSVRDGYLGYTF	TGCAGTGTTCGGGACGGATACCTGGGCTACACCTTC
TRBD2	TRBV7-2	few	TRBJ2-1	CASSYQPAGSYNEQFF	TGTGCCAGCAGTTACCAACCAGCGGGGTCCTACAATGAGCAGTTCTTC
TRBD2	TRBV4-3	few	TRBJ2-1	CASSYLAGASYNEQFF	TGCGCCAGCAGCTATCTAGCGGGGGCCTCCTACAATGAGCAGTTCTTC
NA	TRBV5-1	NA	TRBJ1-1	CASSPRRASTEAFF	TGCGCCAGCAGCCCAAGGAGGGCGAGCACTGAAGCTTTCTTT
TRBD1	TRBV27	NA	TRBJ2-6	CASSFGQGAGGANVLTF	TGTGCCAGCAGTTTTGGTCAGGGGGCGGGTGGGGCCAACGTCCTGACTTTC
TRBD1	TRBV2	NA	TRBJ1-1	CARGQGRNTEAFF	TGTGCCAGGGGACAGGGACGAAACACTGAAGCTTTCTTT
NA	TRBV12-3/TRBV12-4	many	TRBJ1-2	CASRIGAWGYTF	TGTGCCAGCAGGATAGGGGCGTGGGGCTACACCTTC
NA	TRBV21-1	NA	TRBJ1-2	CASSKEDRNGYTF	TGTGCCAGCAGCAAAGAGGACAGAAATGGCTACACCTTC
TRBD1	TRBV7-9	NA	TRBJ1-4	CVSSSGGTGPTNEKLFF	TGTGTCAGCAGCTCGGGGGGGACAGGCCCCACTAATGAAAAACTGTTTTTT
TRBD2	TRBV7-2	NA	TRBJ2-4	CASSLNGWGGAKNIQYF	TGTGCCAGCAGCTTAAACGGCTGGGGAGGGGCCAAAAACATTCAGTACTTC
NA	TRBV27	few	TRBJ1-2	CASSFNRRDYGYTF	TGTGCCAGCAGTTTTAACAGGAGGGACTATGGCTACACCTTC
NA	TRBV29-1	NA	TRBJ1-5	CSVEAFQDSNQPQHF	TGCAGCGTTGAAGCGTTCCAGGATAGCAATCAGCCCCAGCATTTT
TRBD1	TRBV24-1	NA	TRBJ2-3	CATSDSGQGVADTQYF	TGTGCCACCAGTGATTCTGGACAGGGGGTAGCAGATACGCAGTATTTT
TRBD1	TRBV27	few	TRBJ2-7	CASSLRQGPDEQYF	TGTGCCAGCAGTTTGAGACAGGGACCTGACGAGCAGTACTTC
NA	TRBV30	few	TRBJ2-1	CAWSVWGSSYNEQFF	TGTGCCTGGAGTGTGTGGGGGAGCTCCTACAATGAGCAGTTCTTC
NA	TRBV6-2/TRBV6-3	NA	TRBJ2-5	CASSPYVQETQYF	TGTGCCAGCAGCCCCTACGTGCAAGAGACCCAGTACTTC
TRBD2	TRBV28	NA	TRBJ2-1	CASSSRLAGRYNEQFF	TGTGCCAGCAGTTCCCGGTTAGCGGGGAGATACAATGAGCAGTTCTTC
NA	TRBV9	NA	TRBJ1-1	CASSVAQGNTEAFF	TGTGCCAGCAGCGTAGCACAGGGAAACACTGAAGCTTTCTTT
NA	TRBV5-1	few	TRBJ1-2	CASSLNQGDGYTF	TGCGCCAGCAGCTTGAACCAGGGTGATGGCTACACCTTC
NA	TRBV4-1	NA	TRBJ1-6	CASSQGLSGSYNSPLHF	TGCGCCAGCAGCCAAGGACTCTCAGGGTCCTATAATTCACCCCTCCACTTT
TRBD2	TRBV6-5	few	TRBJ2-7	CASSYRLAIPYEQYF	TGTGCCAGCAGTTACCGACTAGCGATCCCTTACGAGCAGTACTTC
NA	TRBV20-1	NA	TRBJ1-2	CSAGGQTSYGYTF	TGCAGTGCTGGAGGACAGACGAGCTATGGCTACACCTTC
NA	TRBV4-3	NA	TRBJ2-7	CASSQGSDRSYEQYF	TGCGCCAGCAGCCAAGGATCAGATCGATCCTACGAGCAGTACTTC
NA	TRBV4-3	few	TRBJ1-6	CASSQAGTFSPLHF	TGCGCCAGCAGCCAAGCCGGGACTTTTTCACCCCTCCACTTT
NA	TRBV2	few	TRBJ2-7	CASRRRGRTEQYF	TGTGCCAGCAGGAGGAGGGGAAGGACCGAGCAGTACTTC
NA	TRBV29-1	NA	TRBJ2-5	CSVVPGLERGTQYF	TGCAGCGTTGTTCCCGGCTTAGAACGGGGGACCCAGTACTTC
NA	TRBV10-3	NA	TRBJ2-1	CAISESTVYNEQFF	TGTGCCATCAGTGAGTCTACAGTTTACAATGAGCAGTTCTTC
NA	TRBV20-1	NA	TRBJ1-6	CSARPDLWPSPPHF	TGCAGTGCTAGGCCCGACCTTTGGCCTTCACCCCCCCACTTT
TRBD1	TRBV2	NA	TRBJ1-4	CASLRDRGNEKLFF	TGTGCCAGCCTCAGGGACAGGGGAAATGAAAAACTGTTTTTT
NA	TRBV20-1	NA	TRBJ2-7	CSARYDFSYEQYF	TGCAGTGCTAGATATGACTTCTCCTACGAGCAGTACTTC
NA	TRBV27	few	TRBJ1-2	CASRGIMALNYGYTF	TGTGCCAGCAGAGGGATCATGGCCCTCAACTATGGCTACACCTTC
NA	TRBV28	NA	TRBJ1-2	CASSFFGGNYGYTF	TGTGCCAGCAGTTTTTTCGGCGGTAACTATGGCTACACCTTC
NA	TRBV16	many	TRBJ1-5	CASSQSYSRNQPQHF	TGTGCCAGCAGCCAATCGTACAGCCGCAATCAGCCCCAGCATTTT
TRBD2	TRBV5-6	NA	TRBJ2-7	CASSLAPSGAQYF	TGTGCCAGCAGCTTGGCCCCAAGCGGGGCCCAGTACTTC
NA	TRBV12-3/TRBV12-4	NA	TRBJ1-6	CASRITGSSPLHF	TGTGCCAGCAGAATCACAGGGAGTTCACCCCTCCACTTT
TRBD2	TRBV9	few	TRBJ2-5	CASRHHPWNSGGQETQYF	TGTGCCAGCAGACACCACCCTTGGAATAGCGGGGGCCAAGAGACCCAGTACTTC
TRBD2	TRBV18	NA	TRBJ2-1	CASSPRGLVVEQFF	TGTGCCAGCTCACCCCGGGGACTAGTTGTTGAGCAGTTCTTC
NA	TRBV5-1	NA	TRBJ2-5	CASSFSGVGEETQYF	TGCGCCAGCAGCTTTTCTGGGGTCGGGGAAGAGACCCAGTACTTC
TRBD1	TRBV30	NA	TRBJ1-5	CAWSNRGLNQPQHF	TGTGCCTGGAGTAACAGGGGGCTCAATCAGCCCCAGCATTTT
TRBD2	TRBV12-3/TRBV12-4	NA	TRBJ2-1	CASSWRGVRNEQFF	TGTGCCAGCAGTTGGCGGGGGGTGCGAAATGAGCAGTTCTTC
NA	TRBV20-1	NA	TRBJ1-1	CSARVGTGSWNTEAFF	TGCAGTGCTAGAGTGGGGACGGGGAGTTGGAACACTGAAGCTTTCTTT
TRBD2	TRBV18	NA	TRBJ2-1	CASPPPRTSGRVETFF	TGTGCCAGCCCACCACCGAGGACTAGCGGGAGGGTCGAAACGTTCTTC
TRBD1	TRBV9	NA	TRBJ1-2	CASSVNRGANYGYTF	TGTGCCAGCAGCGTAAACAGGGGCGCTAACTATGGCTACACCTTC
NA	TRBV6-2/TRBV6-3	NA	TRBJ2-4	CASSFPPAGPGKNIQYF	TGTGCCAGCAGTTTCCCCCCGGCGGGGCCCGGCAAAAACATTCAGTACTTC
TRBD1	TRBV9	NA	TRBJ2-1	CASSVADRVGYNEQFF	TGTGCCAGCAGCGTAGCGGACAGGGTGGGCTACAATGAGCAGTTCTTC
NA	TRBV20-1	few	TRBJ1-2	CSARGRPPNYGYTF	TGCAGTGCTAGGGGTCGTCCGCCTAACTATGGCTACACCTTC